Here is one T cell receptor (beta chain) with its context. Trimming took 5 bases from V and 2 from J; bases not matched to a gene: 7. CDR3 length: 15 amino acids. Per the germline V gene, CDR1 is MNHNY and CDR2 is SVGAGI (reference sequence). The data stem from a study of cytomegalovirus exposure and HLA in healthy donors. Primers: 60 Vbeta forward and 13 Jbeta reverse. This table comes from immunoSEQ multiplex PCR, and its TCRdb copy is limited to in-frame clones, with some not included. The top ten hold 0.95% to 1.1% of the sample, which has roughly 120,000 clones, about three quarters seen once. At sampling all donors were nominally healthy, likely with unrecorded immune exposures.

The sequence was collected from a human donor in good health. The rearrangement uses TRBV6-6 and TRBJ2-7; 9 bases are a match to TRBD1. The specimen was PBMCs. CDR3 DNA sequence: TGTGCCAGCAGTCCCAGGACAGGGGTAGCCTACGAGCAGTACTTC. Translation gives CASSPRTGVAYEQYF.